This T cell receptor beta chain comes out of a study of T cells after yellow fever vaccination. TCRdb reprocessed the 5' RACE reads via MiXCR and lists one record per CDR3 protein. The table lists nearly 70,000 distinct CDR3 sequences, approximately 7% of them singletons. This clonotype appeared a few times. The antigen is undetermined. CDR3 length equals 13 residues. Per germline, CDR1 MNHEY and CDR2 SVGAGI. V was pared by 6 bases and J by 7 bases, with 15 bases between. General observations from the study: Most clones from primary vaccination were detected again post-booster (just under 97% CD4, more than 85% CD8). Repertoires sorted by FACS could include abundant clonotypes that are contaminants from the bulk population.

The TCR sequence derives from a man between 18 and 29 years old who received the YFV17D yellow fever vaccine. This chain connects TRBV6-5 to TRBJ1-1; D possibly corresponds to TRBD1 (5 bases). The sequenced sample was CD8+ T cells sorted from PBMCs, obtained about 41 days after the first yellow fever vaccination. The DNA for the CDR3 is TGTGCCAGCAGCCCGGGCCCAGGGATTGAAGCTTTCTTT. This encodes CASSPGPGIEAFF.